This T cell receptor (beta chain) emerged from a study of early stage breast cancer tumors. Each sample had two DNA replicates, 0.5 to 0.65 ug blood or roughly 1.4 ug tissue. Sequencing was performed with immunoSEQ multiplex PCR; in TCRdb, only in-frame clones are kept and a portion is missing. The sample has about 51,000 clones, approximately 78% seen once. Study-level results: Tumor and normal breast were distinguished via blood comparison in about 85% of the 16 patients.

Worth noting for this clone: Its antigen is undetermined.

This CDR3 is 13 amino acids long. Germline V gene data show CDR1 as MNHNS and CDR2 as SASEGT. The V end lost 4 bases, the J end lost 6 bases, and 13 bases lay between the germline ends. V is TRBV6-1 and J is TRBJ2-7, with TRBD1 as a possible D gene (5 bases). The origin of this receptor is a person in their forties with breast cancer. Material for sequencing was blood. In DNA form, the CDR3 reads TGTGCCAGCAGTGGGGGCATATCCAGCGAGCAGTACTTC. This encodes CASSGGISSEQYF.